These T cell receptor beta chains were read from a single sample in a study of control samples from healthy donors and cancer patients. Assay: immunoSEQ multiplex PCR; the TCRdb copy retains only in-frame clones and omits some. The sample consists of roughly 400,000 clones, roughly 90% of them appearing once. Sequenced: PBMCs. These TCRs come from a man in his forties with head and neck cancer. Each CDR3 is given with its conserved first and last residue. A D gene is named only where the DNA matches it firmly. The size field is filled for only some rows; it gives once, few, many or a size class.

clone_size | d_call | j_call | v_call | cdr3_nt | cdr3_aa
NA | NA | TRBJ2-3 | TRBV3-1/TRBV3-2 | TGTGCCAGCAGCCAGGCCCGCAATCCCACAGATACGCAGTATTTT | CASSQARNPTDTQYF
once | NA | TRBJ2-7 | TRBV4-2 | TGTGCCAGCAGCCAAGTCAAGGGAAGCGAGCAGTACTTC | CASSQVKGSEQYF
NA | NA | TRBJ2-1 | TRBV5-1 | TGCGCCAGCAGCCCCGGACTGGGATTGGATGAGCAGTTCTTC | CASSPGLGLDEQFF
few | TRBD1 | TRBJ2-6 | TRBV28 | TGTGCCAGCACCCCGGGACAGAGCTCTGGGGCCAACGTCCTGACTTTC | CASTPGQSSGANVLTF
NA | NA | TRBJ1-5 | TRBV28 | TGTGCCACTGGGGTAAGCAATCAGCCCCAGCATTTT | CATGVSNQPQHF
few | NA | TRBJ1-2 | TRBV9 | TGTGCCAGCAGCGTAGCTTTGGACTATGGCTACACCTTC | CASSVALDYGYTF
NA | NA | TRBJ2-3 | TRBV3-1/TRBV3-2 | TGTGCCAGCAGCCAAGATGCTAGCACAGATACGCAGTATTTT | CASSQDASTDTQYF
NA | NA | TRBJ1-5 | TRBV5-4 | TGTGCCAGCAGCTCGGGGGTGGGTACCAATCAGCCCCAGCATTTT | CASSSGVGTNQPQHF
NA | TRBD2 | TRBJ2-1 | TRBV7-2 | TGTGCCAGCAGCTCCCCTCTTGTCGCGGGAGGGTACAATGAGCAGTTCTTC | CASSSPLVAGGYNEQFF
few | NA | TRBJ1-4 | TRBV7-9 | TGTGCCAGCAGCTTAGCGAGCTCGGGACTCATCAATGAAAAACTGTTTTTT | CASSLASSGLINEKLFF
NA | NA | TRBJ2-7 | TRBV7-9 | TGTGCCAGCAGCTTTCACACCGGCTCCTACGAGCAGTACTTC | CASSFHTGSYEQYF
NA | NA | TRBJ2-7 | TRBV10-3 | TGTGCCATCACCCGGACAGCCGGTGAAAGCGAGCAGTACTTC | CAITRTAGESEQYF
NA | NA | TRBJ2-3 | TRBV4-3 | TGCGCCAGCAGCCAAGATTACCAGGGCGCGGCAGATACGCAGTATTTT | CASSQDYQGAADTQYF
NA | NA | TRBJ2-1 | TRBV6-6 | TGTGCCAGCAGTTACTTCGCTGAGCAGTTCTTC | CASSYFAEQFF
NA | NA | TRBJ2-4 | TRBV9 | TGTGCCAGCAGCGTGGCAGGGGAAAACATTCAGTACTTC | CASSVAGENIQYF
NA | TRBD1 | TRBJ2-5 | TRBV23-1 | TGCGCCAGCATCAACTTTGGCGGACAGGGGCAAGAGACCCAGTACTTC | CASINFGGQGQETQYF
NA | NA | TRBJ2-1 | TRBV29-1 | TGCAGCGTTGAGTTCCTTTACAATGAGCAGTTCTTC | CSVEFLYNEQFF
NA | NA | TRBJ1-2 | TRBV28 | TGTGCCAGCAGTTTACGACCTTATGGCTACACCTTC | CASSLRPYGYTF
few | TRBD2 | TRBJ2-7 | TRBV3-1/TRBV3-2 | TGTGCCAGCAGCCAAGACTTAGCGGGGGGGCAGGGGCAGTACTTC | CASSQDLAGGQGQYF
once | NA | TRBJ2-1 | TRBV11-2 | TGTGCCAGCAGCGCAACTAGTAGCCTCCAGTTCTTC | CASSATSSLQFF
NA | TRBD2 | TRBJ2-3 | TRBV9 | TGTGCCAGCACCCTAGGGCTAGCGGAATACACAGATACGCAGTATTTT | CASTLGLAEYTDTQYF
NA | NA | TRBJ2-7 | TRBV10-1 | TGCGCCAGCAGTGACCCGGGGGTGGACGAGCAGTACTTC | CASSDPGVDEQYF
NA | TRBD2 | TRBJ2-1 | TRBV6-5 | TGTGCCACCTCCTTGGGGGAGGGGATCCATGAGCAGTTCTTC | CATSLGEGIHEQFF
NA | NA | TRBJ1-5 | TRBV2 | TGTGCCAGCAGTGATAGCTATCAGCCCCAGCATTTT | CASSDSYQPQHF
NA | NA | TRBJ2-7 | TRBV5-6 | TGTGCCAGCAGCTTGTGGGAAGGGAACTCCTACGAGCAGTACTTC | CASSLWEGNSYEQYF
NA | NA | TRBJ2-7 | TRBV27 | TGTGCCAGCACGTCCGGGGCTTACTCCTACGAGCAGTACTTC | CASTSGAYSYEQYF
NA | NA | TRBJ2-2 | TRBV10-1 | TGCGCCAGCAGGGAGAACACCGGGGAGCTGTTTTTT | CASRENTGELFF
NA | TRBD1 | TRBJ2-7 | TRBV19 | TGTGCCAGTAACACACCGGGACAGGGCTCCTACGAGCAGTACTTC | CASNTPGQGSYEQYF
NA | NA | TRBJ1-4 | TRBV5-6 | TGTGCCAGCAGCCCATCTCCAGGACCAACTAATGAAAAACTGTTTTTT | CASSPSPGPTNEKLFF
NA | TRBD1 | TRBJ2-1 | TRBV5-1 | TGCGCCAGCAGCAGTACCCGGGACAGCTACAATGAGCAGTTCTTC | CASSSTRDSYNEQFF
NA | NA | TRBJ1-1 | TRBV9 | TGTGCCAGCAGCGTAGGGGATACAGTGTGGGACACTGAAGCTTTCTTT | CASSVGDTVWDTEAFF
NA | NA | TRBJ1-2 | TRBV7-8 | TGTGCCAGCAGCTTAGCATACAGGGTAGAGGGCTACACCTTC | CASSLAYRVEGYTF
NA | NA | TRBJ1-1 | TRBV27 | TGTGCCAGCAGTGGGCGAACTGAAGCTTTCTTT | CASSGRTEAFF
NA | NA | TRBJ2-7 | TRBV6-1 | TGTGCCAGCAGTGAAGCATTGGAGGGCCCCTACGAGCAGTACTTC | CASSEALEGPYEQYF
NA | NA | TRBJ2-1 | TRBV2 | TGTGCCAGCACGGCGGGGCGAAACAATGAGCAGTTCTTC | CASTAGRNNEQFF
NA | TRBD1 | TRBJ1-4 | TRBV6-1 | TGTGCCAGCAGTGCGTCCTGGACAGGGAGTAGTGAAAAACTGTTTTTT | CASSASWTGSSEKLFF
NA | TRBD1 | TRBJ1-4 | TRBV20-1 | TGCAGTGCCAGTCCCGGGACAGGAGACGCTGAAAAACTGTTTTTT | CSASPGTGDAEKLFF
NA | TRBD2 | TRBJ2-1 | TRBV7-3 | TGTGCCAGCAGCACTAAACCTCTGAGCGGGGGATCTGGAAATGAGCAGTTCTTC | CASSTKPLSGGSGNEQFF
NA | TRBD2 | TRBJ2-7 | TRBV18 | TGTGCCAGCTCACCAGCCCTAGCGGGAGTCTCCTACGAGCAGTACTTC | CASSPALAGVSYEQYF
NA | NA | TRBJ1-5 | TRBV5-5 | TGTGCCAGCAGCTTAGGGGACGTCGGGCACAGACAGCCCCAGCATTTT | CASSLGDVGHRQPQHF
NA | TRBD1 | TRBJ2-1 | TRBV15 | TGTGCCACCAGCAGAGCCGTGGACAGGGCGGAAAATGAGCAGTTCTTC | CATSRAVDRAENEQFF
once | NA | TRBJ2-5 | TRBV7-7 | TGTGCTAGCAGCTTAACCCCAAGGGGGGCCCAAGAGACCCAGTACTTC | CASSLTPRGAQETQYF
NA | TRBD1 | TRBJ1-6 | TRBV6-1 | TGTGCCAGCAGTGAAGCGAAGAGAGACAGGGGAAATTCACCCCTCCACTTT | CASSEAKRDRGNSPLHF
once | TRBD2 | TRBJ2-1 | TRBV9 | TGTGCCAGCAGCGTAGGGTCCAGCGGGGGGGTCAATGAGCAGTTCTTC | CASSVGSSGGVNEQFF
NA | NA | TRBJ1-6 | TRBV5-6 | TGTGCCAGCAGCTTGGTCCTGGGGAATAATTCACCCCTCCACTTT | CASSLVLGNNSPLHF
NA | TRBD2 | TRBJ2-1 | TRBV10-1 | TGCGCCAGCAGCAAGCGGGGGGGAGCCCATGAGCAGTTCTTC | CASSKRGGAHEQFF
NA | NA | TRBJ1-4 | TRBV6-6 | TGTGCCAGCAGCCCTAGGGAGGGTAATGAAAAACTGTTTTTT | CASSPREGNEKLFF
NA | TRBD1 | TRBJ2-4 | TRBV7-9 | TGTGCCAGCAGCCCCCGACAGGGGGCGCCGAACATTCAGTACTTC | CASSPRQGAPNIQYF
once | NA | TRBJ2-7 | TRBV5-5 | TGTGCCAGCAGCTTCGCCTCGTCCTACGAGCAGTACTTC | CASSFASSYEQYF
NA | NA | TRBJ2-3 | TRBV2 | TGTGCCAGCAGTGAACTTGTCACGATGGATACGCAGTATTTT | CASSELVTMDTQYF
NA | NA | TRBJ2-7 | TRBV6-5 | TGTGCCAGCAGTTACGTTCCGGGACCGGAGCACGAGCAGTACTTC | CASSYVPGPEHEQYF